This paragraph reports one TCR beta chain. The antigen remains unidentified. A read error is possible here, since a much larger clone lies one base away. This entry belongs to a study of glioma-infiltrating T cells. Study information: Glioma patients had dexamethasone for six or fewer days before surgery. Blood libraries targeted about 4.5- to 11-fold coverage of 900,000 to 1,000,000 T cells. Broader study findings: Gliomas, especially low-grade, showed above-expected tissue-blood divergence; non-neoplastic patients showed below.

The iRepertoire nested amplicon-rescue multiplex PCR amplified TCR alpha and beta CDR3s from RNA. Each CDR3 protein is one row after TCRdb ran MiXCR on the multiplex PCR reads. The table records 400,000 or so distinct CDR3 sequences, roughly 41% of them present only once. Sequenced material: glioma tissue, nonneoplastic brain tissue, or PBMCs (not recorded which). The sequence derives from a human donor with low-grade glioma or glioblastoma, undergoing nonglioma brain surgery, or in good health (not recorded which).

As DNA, the CDR3 is TGCAGTGCTAGACCCCACAGGGCCTATGGCTACACCTTC. This codes for CSARPHRAYGYTF. This sequence joins TRBV20-1 and TRBJ1-2; perhaps TRBD1 as D (6 bases). The V gene lost 2 bases and the J gene lost 4 bases, with 11 bases spanning the gap. The CDR3 contains 13 residues. Per the germline V gene, CDR1 is DFQATT and CDR2 is SNEGSKA (reference sequence).